This T cell receptor beta chain was identified in a study of T-cell reconstitution after alpha-beta-depleted transplantation in children. Study results and limitations: Among T cells one year after transplant, newly produced cells accounted for most counts and diversity.

On this clonotype itself: Its specificity is not known.

Unique molecular identifiers were incorporated when the TCRbeta library was constructed. Each CDR3 protein gets one entry after TCRdb re-called the PCR reads with MiXCR. The table shows tens of thousands of distinct CDR3 sequences, with less than 55% occurring only once. This CDR3 has 16 amino acids. CDR1 is SEHNR and CDR2 is FQNEAQ in the germline V gene (reference sequence). The ends were cut back, 0 bases at V and 0 bases at J, with 9 bases in the middle. This clonotype was obtained from a male patient aged 10 to 17 who had a stem cell transplant for acute lymphoblastic leukemia, so the T cells may come from the graft donor. This specimen was PBMCs, mostly from graft donor cells, taken 360 days after TCRalphabeta/CD19-depleted stem cell transplant. The rearrangement uses TRBV7-9 and TRBJ2-4; D not certain. DNA of the CDR3: TGTGCCAGCAGCTTAGCCCCAGTGATAGCCAAAAACATTCAGTACTTC. Protein product: CASSLAPVIAKNIQYF.